Listed below are T cell receptor beta chains from one sample, sequenced in a study of siplizumab effects on memory and regulatory T cells. Sequencing was performed with immunoSEQ multiplex PCR; in TCRdb, only in-frame clones are kept and a portion is missing. This repertoire shows 87,000 or so clones, 94% found once; its top ten account for 0.3%. The material sequenced was non-Treg CD4+ T cells sorted from blood. The receptors here all came from a human donor in good health. CDR3s include the opening cysteine and the closing phenylalanine or tryptophan. The order of the fields is J gene, CDR3 length, clone size, V gene, D gene, CDR3 protein, CDR3 DNA. D genes are given only for firm matches. Where a row states a size, it is once, few, many or the class of an expanded clone; other rows omit it.

TRBJ1-2	14	.	TRBV7-9	.	CASRGGEQLYGYTF	TGTGCCAGCCGGGGTGGGGAGCAACTCTATGGCTACACCTTC
TRBJ1-2	14	.	TRBV23-1	TRBD1	CASSPQGAEDGYTF	TGCGCCAGCAGTCCACAGGGGGCCGAGGATGGCTACACCTTC
TRBJ2-7	15	.	TRBV6-5	TRBD2	CASQKLAGGPGEQYF	TGTGCCAGCCAAAAACTAGCGGGAGGGCCTGGAGAGCAGTACTTC
TRBJ1-1	14	.	TRBV11-2	.	CASSLEGVNTEAFF	TGTGCCAGCAGCTTAGAGGGGGTGAACACTGAAGCTTTCTTT
TRBJ2-1	14	.	TRBV9	TRBD2	CASSSGGAYNEQFF	TGTGCCAGCAGTAGCGGGGGGGCTTACAATGAGCAGTTCTTC
TRBJ2-1	16	.	TRBV5-5	TRBD2	CASSFTGLAAYNEQFF	TGTGCCAGCAGCTTTACGGGACTAGCGGCCTACAATGAGCAGTTCTTC
TRBJ1-3	14	once	TRBV6-6	.	CASSYGASGNTIYF	TGTGCCAGCAGTTACGGTGCCTCTGGAAACACCATATATTTT
TRBJ1-2	14	.	TRBV30	TRBD1	CAWSGDRRLTGYTF	TGTGCCTGGAGTGGGGACAGGAGATTGACTGGCTACACCTTC
TRBJ1-5	18	few	TRBV10-3	.	CAISESRTGPYSNQPQHF	TGTGCCATCAGTGAGTCGAGGACCGGCCCGTATAGCAATCAGCCCCAGCATTTT
TRBJ1-2	16	.	TRBV14	.	CASSQDRQAAGYGYTF	TGTGCCAGCAGCCAAGATAGGCAGGCAGCAGGCTATGGCTACACCTTC
TRBJ2-2	14	few	TRBV7-6	.	CASSVVSGAGELFF	TGTGCCAGCAGCGTAGTATCAGGGGCCGGGGAGCTGTTTTTT
TRBJ1-1	14	few	TRBV14	.	CASSQLAGVTEAFF	TGTGCCAGCAGCCAATTAGCGGGAGTTACTGAAGCTTTCTTT
TRBJ2-5	12	.	TRBV19	.	CASSSARETQYF	TGTGCCAGTAGTTCGGCCCGGGAGACCCAGTACTTC
TRBJ2-2	15	.	TRBV7-6	.	CASSPDITLRGELFF	TGTGCCAGCAGCCCCGACATAACCCTAAGAGGGGAGCTGTTTTTT
TRBJ1-2	15	.	TRBV4-1	.	CASSQDGWENYGYTF	TGCGCCAGCAGCCAAGATGGATGGGAAAACTATGGCTACACCTTC
TRBJ2-2	15	.	TRBV5-1	TRBD1	CASSMGQGAAGELFF	TGCGCCAGCAGCATGGGACAGGGGGCGGCCGGGGAGCTGTTTTTT
TRBJ2-1	16	.	TRBV11-3	TRBD2	CASSPLAGGTYNEQFF	TGTGCCAGCAGCCCGTTAGCGGGGGGGACCTACAATGAGCAGTTCTTC
TRBJ1-2	15	.	TRBV5-4	.	CASSLIRAGDYGYTF	TGTGCCAGCAGCTTGATCCGGGCGGGGGACTATGGCTACACCTTC
TRBJ2-5	12	.	TRBV29-1	.	CSVDRGAKTQYF	TGCAGCGTTGACAGGGGAGCAAAGACCCAGTACTTC
TRBJ2-3	15	once	TRBV5-1	TRBD2	CASSKGTSRTDTQYF	TGCGCCAGCAGCAAAGGGACTAGCCGCACAGATACGCAGTATTTT
TRBJ1-6	15	.	TRBV27	TRBD1	CASSSDRGFNSPLHF	TGTGCCAGCAGTAGCGACAGGGGGTTTAATTCACCCCTCCACTTT
TRBJ1-1	13	.	TRBV6-5	.	CASSDGGQGEAFF	TGTGCCAGCAGTGACGGGGGACAAGGTGAAGCTTTCTTT
TRBJ1-2	13	.	TRBV19	.	CASSIDTRRGYTF	TGTGCCAGTAGTATAGATACCCGCCGCGGCTACACCTTC
TRBJ2-2	14	.	TRBV7-9	TRBD2	CATVAGLPPGELFF	TGTGCCACCGTAGCGGGATTGCCTCCCGGGGAGCTGTTTTTT
TRBJ2-7	15	.	TRBV5-1	TRBD2	CASKRLAGMSYEQYF	TGCGCCAGCAAACGACTAGCGGGAATGTCCTACGAGCAGTACTTC
TRBJ1-4	13	.	TRBV5-6	.	CASSFPTGEKLFF	TGTGCCAGCAGCTTTCCGACCGGGGAAAAACTGTTTTTT
TRBJ2-1	15	.	TRBV5-1	TRBD1	CASSPDRPPLNEQFF	TGCGCCAGCAGCCCGGACAGGCCCCCTTTGAATGAGCAGTTCTTC
TRBJ2-1	16	.	TRBV5-1	TRBD2	CASSLVLAGGPPEQFF	TGCGCCAGCAGCTTGGTGTTAGCGGGAGGGCCACCCGAGCAGTTCTTC
TRBJ1-6	15	.	TRBV7-8	TRBD1	CASSAETGGSSPLHF	TGTGCCAGCAGCGCCGAGACAGGGGGCAGTTCACCCCTCCACTTT
TRBJ2-1	14	.	TRBV6-1	TRBD2	CASRASGGNNEQFF	TGTGCCAGCAGGGCCAGCGGGGGGAATAATGAGCAGTTCTTC
TRBJ2-3	14	once	TRBV19	.	CASSIGRGTDTQYF	TGTGCCAGTAGTATAGGGAGAGGCACAGATACGCAGTATTTT
TRBJ1-4	12	.	TRBV2	.	CASSRVGEKLFF	TGTGCCAGCAGCCGCGTTGGGGAAAAACTGTTTTTT
TRBJ2-5	16	.	TRBV18	TRBD2	CASSPSSGGAGETQYF	TGTGCCAGCTCACCTTCTAGCGGGGGGGCCGGTGAGACCCAGTACTTC
TRBJ2-5	18	.	TRBV4-2	.	CASSQPGGGEGLGETQYF	TGTGCCAGCAGCCAACCGGGTGGGGGAGAGGGGCTCGGAGAGACCCAGTACTTC
TRBJ2-3	16	.	TRBV11-3	.	CASSRRWTQGADTQYF	TGTGCCAGCAGCCGCAGATGGACCCAGGGCGCAGATACGCAGTATTTT
TRBJ1-2	12	.	TRBV5-1	.	CASSPAGEGNTF	TGCGCCAGCAGCCCTGCAGGGGAGGGAAACACCTTC
TRBJ1-2	17	.	TRBV4-2	.	CASSQAGMREGYYGYTF	TGTGCCAGCAGCCAAGCGGGAATGAGGGAGGGGTACTATGGCTACACCTTC
TRBJ1-1	15	.	TRBV11-3	.	CASSPRRDGYTEAFF	TGTGCCAGCAGCCCGCGACGGGACGGTTACACTGAAGCTTTCTTT
TRBJ2-1	12	.	TRBV25-1	.	CASSLGYNEQFF	TGTGCCAGCTCCTTGGGGTACAATGAGCAGTTCTTC
TRBJ2-7	16	.	TRBV6-8	TRBD2	CASSFSGICFRGEQYF	TGTGCCAGCAGTTTTAGCGGGATTTGTTTTCGAGGCGAGCAGTACTTC
TRBJ2-1	16	.	TRBV7-6	TRBD2	CASSLIAGSSYNEQFF	TGTGCCAGCAGCCTAATAGCGGGGAGCTCCTACAATGAGCAGTTCTTC
TRBJ1-1	14	.	TRBV9	.	CASSPQGLNTEAFF	TGTGCCAGCAGCCCTCAGGGATTGAACACTGAAGCTTTCTTT
TRBJ1-3	17	.	TRBV6-1	.	CASSVSDTLHTGNTIYF	TGTGCCAGCAGTGTTTCGGACACATTGCACACTGGAAACACCATATATTTT
TRBJ1-1	13	.	TRBV9	.	CASSVDPGVEAFF	TGTGCCAGCAGCGTAGACCCCGGGGTGGAAGCTTTCTTT